These T cell receptor beta chains were read from a single sample in a study of control samples from healthy donors and cancer patients. The assay was immunoSEQ multiplex PCR, and TCRdb's table has in-frame clones only and misses some. The sample includes about 140,000 clones, roughly 92% of them seen just once. What was sequenced was blood. The receptors stem from a young man in good health. CDR3s include the opening cysteine and the closing phenylalanine or tryptophan. D genes are given only for firm matches.

d_gene	v_gene	j_gene	CDR3aa	CDR3nt
-	TRBV2	TRBJ1-4	CASRDRSATNEKLFF	TGTGCCAGCAGGGACAGATCGGCAACTAATGAAAAACTGTTTTTT
TRBD1	TRBV30	TRBJ1-2	CAWSVDRAYGYTF	TGTGCCTGGAGTGTAGACAGGGCCTATGGCTACACCTTC
TRBD1	TRBV20-1	TRBJ2-1	CSASLGQEYNEQFF	TGCAGTGCTAGTTTGGGACAGGAGTACAATGAGCAGTTCTTC
-	TRBV27	TRBJ2-1	CASSLLGYNEQFF	TGTGCCAGCAGTTTATTGGGCTACAATGAGCAGTTCTTC
-	TRBV19	TRBJ2-6	CASSDPSEANVLTF	TGTGCCAGTAGCGACCCCTCCGAGGCCAACGTCCTGACTTTC
TRBD1	TRBV6-6	TRBJ2-7	CASSYFGTGGSYEQYF	TGTGCCAGCAGTTACTTTGGGACAGGGGGCTCCTACGAGCAGTACTTC
TRBD2	TRBV6-1	TRBJ2-2	CASSERTSSGELFF	TGTGCCAGCAGTGAAAGGACTAGTTCTGGGGAGCTGTTTTTT
-	TRBV7-6	TRBJ2-3	CASSPGYMSTDTQYF	TGTGCCAGCAGTCCAGGGTACATGAGCACAGATACGCAGTATTTT
TRBD2	TRBV28	TRBJ2-1	CASSLPLAGGLNEQFF	TGTGCCAGCAGTTTACCACTAGCGGGAGGGTTAAATGAGCAGTTCTTC
-	TRBV27	TRBJ2-6	CASSLWGGAGLSSGANVLTF	TGTGCCAGCAGTTTATGGGGTGGGGCAGGTTTAAGCTCTGGGGCCAACGTCCTGACTTTC
-	TRBV28	TRBJ1-1	CASSSQGFTEAFF	TGTGCCAGCAGTTCCCAGGGGTTCACTGAAGCTTTCTTT
-	TRBV19	TRBJ2-7	CASSPRGAGGLYEQYF	TGTGCCAGCTCCCCCCGTGGGGCAGGAGGATTATACGAGCAGTACTTC
-	TRBV10-3	TRBJ1-2	CAISDPSRHSTLGYTF	TGTGCCATCAGTGACCCCTCCAGACACTCGACTCTTGGCTACACCTTC
-	TRBV27	TRBJ2-7	CASSWGASSSYEQYF	TGTGCCAGCAGTTGGGGGGCCTCGAGCTCCTACGAGCAGTACTTC
TRBD1	TRBV28	TRBJ2-3	CASSFEGARTDTQYF	TGTGCCAGCAGTTTTGAGGGGGCGCGTACAGATACGCAGTATTTT
-	TRBV2	TRBJ2-2	CASSEARGTGELFF	TGTGCCAGCAGTGAAGCTAGGGGGACCGGGGAGCTGTTTTTT
-	TRBV29-1	TRBJ1-1	CSARRGPGWTEAFF	TGCAGCGCTCGACGTGGACCTGGGTGGACTGAAGCTTTCTTT
-	TRBV7-2	TRBJ2-7	CASSLAADVYEQYF	TGTGCCAGCAGCTTAGCCGCCGATGTCTACGAGCAGTACTTC
TRBD2	TRBV11-2	TRBJ2-2	CASSLESLAGRTGELFF	TGTGCCAGCAGCTTAGAGTCTCTAGCGGGAAGGACCGGGGAGCTGTTTTTT
-	TRBV27	TRBJ2-2	CASSVLYGELFF	TGTGCCAGCAGTGTTTTGTACGGGGAGCTGTTTTTT
TRBD1	TRBV7-9	TRBJ2-7	CASSPGTGGWSYEQYF	TGTGCCAGCAGCCCCGGGACAGGGGGTTGGTCCTACGAGCAGTACTTC
TRBD1	TRBV7-9	TRBJ1-3	CASSSGGSGNTIYF	TGTGCCAGCAGCTCAGGGGGCTCTGGAAACACCATATATTTT
-	TRBV12-3/TRBV12-4	TRBJ1-2	CASSRHYGYTF	TGTGCCAGCAGCCGTCACTATGGCTACACCTTC
TRBD2	TRBV6-2/TRBV6-3	TRBJ2-7	CASSYSKLAGDYEQYF	TGTGCCAGCAGTTACAGCAAACTAGCGGGAGATTACGAGCAGTACTTC
TRBD1	TRBV28	TRBJ1-2	CASLRGTSYGYTF	TGTGCCAGCCTCAGGGGGACCAGCTATGGCTACACCTTC
-	TRBV21-1	TRBJ1-5	CASSKGRRDSPILNQPQHF	TGTGCCAGCAGCAAAGGGAGGAGGGACAGCCCAATACTCAATCAGCCCCAGCATTTT
-	TRBV3-1/TRBV3-2	TRBJ1-5	CASSLGEASNQPQHF	TGTGCCAGCAGCCTCGGGGAGGCTAGCAATCAGCCCCAGCATTTT
-	TRBV28	TRBJ2-1	CASSPPGTVGEQFF	TGTGCCAGCAGTCCCCCCGGGACTGTGGGTGAGCAGTTCTTC